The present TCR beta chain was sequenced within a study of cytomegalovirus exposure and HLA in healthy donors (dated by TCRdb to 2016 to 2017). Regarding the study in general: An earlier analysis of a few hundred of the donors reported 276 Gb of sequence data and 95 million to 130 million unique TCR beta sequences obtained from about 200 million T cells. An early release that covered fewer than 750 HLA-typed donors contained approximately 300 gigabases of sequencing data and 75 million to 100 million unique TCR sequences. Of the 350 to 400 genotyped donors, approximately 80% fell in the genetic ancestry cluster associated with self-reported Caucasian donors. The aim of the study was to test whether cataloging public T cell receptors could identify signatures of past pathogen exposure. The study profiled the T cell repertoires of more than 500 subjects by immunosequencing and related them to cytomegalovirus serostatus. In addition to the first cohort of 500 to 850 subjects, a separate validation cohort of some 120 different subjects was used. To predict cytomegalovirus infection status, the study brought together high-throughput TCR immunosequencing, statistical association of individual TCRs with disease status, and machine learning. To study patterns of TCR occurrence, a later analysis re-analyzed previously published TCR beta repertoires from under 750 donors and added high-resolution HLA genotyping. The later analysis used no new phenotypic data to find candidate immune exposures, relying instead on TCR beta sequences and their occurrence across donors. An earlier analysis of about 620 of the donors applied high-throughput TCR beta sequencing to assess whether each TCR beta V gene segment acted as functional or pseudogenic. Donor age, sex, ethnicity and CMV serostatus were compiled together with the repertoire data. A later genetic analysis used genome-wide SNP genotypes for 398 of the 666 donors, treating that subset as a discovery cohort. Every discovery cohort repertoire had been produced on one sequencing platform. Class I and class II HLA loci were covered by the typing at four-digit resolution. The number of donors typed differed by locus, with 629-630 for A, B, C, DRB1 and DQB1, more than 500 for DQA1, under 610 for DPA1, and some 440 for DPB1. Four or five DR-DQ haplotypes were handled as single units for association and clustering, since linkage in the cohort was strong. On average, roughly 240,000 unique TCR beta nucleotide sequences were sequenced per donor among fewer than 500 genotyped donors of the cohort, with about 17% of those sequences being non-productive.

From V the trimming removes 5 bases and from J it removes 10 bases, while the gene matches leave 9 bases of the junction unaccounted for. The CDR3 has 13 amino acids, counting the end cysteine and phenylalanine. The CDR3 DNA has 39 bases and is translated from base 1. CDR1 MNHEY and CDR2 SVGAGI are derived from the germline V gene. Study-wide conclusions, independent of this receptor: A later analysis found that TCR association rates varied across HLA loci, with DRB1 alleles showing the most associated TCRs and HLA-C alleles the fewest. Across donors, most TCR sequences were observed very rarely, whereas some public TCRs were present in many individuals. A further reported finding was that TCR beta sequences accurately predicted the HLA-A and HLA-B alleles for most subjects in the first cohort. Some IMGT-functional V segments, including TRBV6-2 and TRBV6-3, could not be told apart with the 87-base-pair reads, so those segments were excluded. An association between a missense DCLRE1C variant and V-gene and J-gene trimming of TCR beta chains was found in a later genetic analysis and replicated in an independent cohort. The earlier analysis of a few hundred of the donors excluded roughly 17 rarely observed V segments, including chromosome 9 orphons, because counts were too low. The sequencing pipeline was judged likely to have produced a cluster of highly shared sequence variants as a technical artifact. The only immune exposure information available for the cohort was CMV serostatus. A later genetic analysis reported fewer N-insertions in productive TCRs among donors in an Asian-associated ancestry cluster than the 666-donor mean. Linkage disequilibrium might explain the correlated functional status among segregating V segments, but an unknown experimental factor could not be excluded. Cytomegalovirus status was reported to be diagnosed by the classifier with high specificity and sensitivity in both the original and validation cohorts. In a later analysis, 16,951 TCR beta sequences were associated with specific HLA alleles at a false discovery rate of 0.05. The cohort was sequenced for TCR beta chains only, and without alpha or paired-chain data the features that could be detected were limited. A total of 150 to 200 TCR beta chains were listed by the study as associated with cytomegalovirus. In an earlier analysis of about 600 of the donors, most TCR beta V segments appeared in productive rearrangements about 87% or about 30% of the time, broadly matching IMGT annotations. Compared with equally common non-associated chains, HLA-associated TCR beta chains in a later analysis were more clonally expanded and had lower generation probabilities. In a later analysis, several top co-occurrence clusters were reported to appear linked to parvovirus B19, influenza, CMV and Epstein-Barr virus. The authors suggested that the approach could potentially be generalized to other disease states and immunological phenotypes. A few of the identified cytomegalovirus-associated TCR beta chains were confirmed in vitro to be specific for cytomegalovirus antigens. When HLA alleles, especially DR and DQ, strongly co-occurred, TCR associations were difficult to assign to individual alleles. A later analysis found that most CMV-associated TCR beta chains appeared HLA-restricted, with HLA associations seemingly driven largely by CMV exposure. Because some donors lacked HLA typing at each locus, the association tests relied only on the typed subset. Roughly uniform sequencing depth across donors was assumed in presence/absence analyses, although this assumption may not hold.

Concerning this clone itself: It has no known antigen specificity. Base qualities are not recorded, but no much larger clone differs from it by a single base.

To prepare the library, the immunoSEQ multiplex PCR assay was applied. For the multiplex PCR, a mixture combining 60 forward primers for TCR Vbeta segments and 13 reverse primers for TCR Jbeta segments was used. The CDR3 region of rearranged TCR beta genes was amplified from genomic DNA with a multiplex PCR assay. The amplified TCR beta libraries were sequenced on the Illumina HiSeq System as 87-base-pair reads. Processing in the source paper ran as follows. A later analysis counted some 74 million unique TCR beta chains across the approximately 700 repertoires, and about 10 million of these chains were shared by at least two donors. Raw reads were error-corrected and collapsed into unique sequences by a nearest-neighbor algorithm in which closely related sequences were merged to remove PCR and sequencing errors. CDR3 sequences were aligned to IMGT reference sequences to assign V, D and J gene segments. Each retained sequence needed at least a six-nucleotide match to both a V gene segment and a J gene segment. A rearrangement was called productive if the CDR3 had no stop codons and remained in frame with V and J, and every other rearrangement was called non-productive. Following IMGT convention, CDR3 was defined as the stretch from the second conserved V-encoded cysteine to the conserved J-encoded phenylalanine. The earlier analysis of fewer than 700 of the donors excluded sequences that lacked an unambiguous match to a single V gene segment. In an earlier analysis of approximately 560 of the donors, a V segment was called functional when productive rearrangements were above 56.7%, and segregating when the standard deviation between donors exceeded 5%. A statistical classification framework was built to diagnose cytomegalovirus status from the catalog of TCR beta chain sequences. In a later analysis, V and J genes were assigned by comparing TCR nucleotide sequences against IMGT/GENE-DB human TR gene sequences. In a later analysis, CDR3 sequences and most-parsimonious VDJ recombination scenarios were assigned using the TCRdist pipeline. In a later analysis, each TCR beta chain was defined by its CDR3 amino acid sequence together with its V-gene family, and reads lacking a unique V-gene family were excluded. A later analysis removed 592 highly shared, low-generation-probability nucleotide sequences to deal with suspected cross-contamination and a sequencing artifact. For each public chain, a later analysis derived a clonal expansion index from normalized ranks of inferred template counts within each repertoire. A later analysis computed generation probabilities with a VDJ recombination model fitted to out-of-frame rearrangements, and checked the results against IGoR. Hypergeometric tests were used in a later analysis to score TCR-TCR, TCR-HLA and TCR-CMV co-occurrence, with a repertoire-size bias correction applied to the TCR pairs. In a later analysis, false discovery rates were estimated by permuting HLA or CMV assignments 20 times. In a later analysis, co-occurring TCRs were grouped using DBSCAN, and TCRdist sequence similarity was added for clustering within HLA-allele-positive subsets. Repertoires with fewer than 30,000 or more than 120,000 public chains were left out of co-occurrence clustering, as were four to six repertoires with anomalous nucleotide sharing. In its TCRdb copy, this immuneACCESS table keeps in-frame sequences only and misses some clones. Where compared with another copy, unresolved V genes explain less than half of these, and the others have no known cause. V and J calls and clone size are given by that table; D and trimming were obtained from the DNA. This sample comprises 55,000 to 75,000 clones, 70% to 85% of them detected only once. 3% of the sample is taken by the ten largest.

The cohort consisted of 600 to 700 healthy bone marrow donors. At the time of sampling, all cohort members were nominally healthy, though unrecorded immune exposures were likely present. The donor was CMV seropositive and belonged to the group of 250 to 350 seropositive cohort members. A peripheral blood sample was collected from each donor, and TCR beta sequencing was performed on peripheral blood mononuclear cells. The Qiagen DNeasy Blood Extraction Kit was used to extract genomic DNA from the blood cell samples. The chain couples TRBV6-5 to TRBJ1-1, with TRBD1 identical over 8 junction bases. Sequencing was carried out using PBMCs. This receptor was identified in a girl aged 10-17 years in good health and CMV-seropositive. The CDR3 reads CASSNPQGVGAFF. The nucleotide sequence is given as TGTGCCAGCAGTAACCCACAGGGGGTGGGAGCTTTCTTT.